Shown below are 19 T cell receptor beta chains from a single sample sequenced in a study of cytomegalovirus exposure and HLA in healthy donors. 13 Jbeta primers and 60 Vbeta primers were used for the PCR. Sequenced by immunoSEQ multiplex PCR; TCRdb stores in-frame clones only, minus some. Of approximately 280,000 clones in the sample, just over 85% were seen once. Input material: PBMCs. The source is a man between 35 and 55 years old in good health and CMV-seropositive.

This chain connects TRBV5-1 to TRBJ2-3, with 12 bases fitting TRBD2. V was pared by 4 bases and J by 0 bases, with 6 bases of the junction left unmatched. The CDR3 loop spans 17 amino acids. Germline V CDR1 and CDR2: SGHRS, YFSETQ. CDR3: CASSPGLAGSSTDTQYF. The CDR3 DNA follows: TGCGCCAGCAGCCCCGGACTAGCGGGAAGCAGCACAGATACGCAGTATTTT.

V usage is TRBV11-3 and J usage is TRBJ1-1, with D perhaps matching TRBD1 (5 bases). Per germline, CDR1 SGHNT and CDR2 YENEEA. Trimming pared 3 bases from V and 7 bases from J, leaving 9 bases between. CDR3 size: 12 residues. The CDR3 here is CASSLAGGEAFF. The CDR3, as DNA: TGTGCCAGCAGCTTGGCGGGGGGTGAAGCTTTCTTT. Full variable domain (remainder filled in from reference TRBV11-3 and TRBJ1-1): EAGVVQSPRYKIIEKKQPVAFWCNPISGHNTLYWYLQNLGQGPELLIRYENEEAVDDSQLPKDRFSAERLKGVDSTLKIQPAELGDSAVYLCASSLAGGEAFFGQGTRLTVV.

This chain uses TRBV28 with TRBJ1-2; 11 bases fit TRBD1. Germline V lookup: CDR1 MDHEN, CDR2 SYDVKM. The ends lost 6 bases at V and 3 bases at J; junction bases unmatched: 12. This CDR3 has 17 residues. The CDR3 DNA reads TGTGCCAGCAGACGTCCCGGGACAGGGGGTCGAGACTATGGCTACACCTTC. This encodes CASRRPGTGGRDYGYTF.

This chain joins TRBV5-6 and TRBJ2-6; a possible D gene is TRBD1 (5 bases). CDR1 is SGHDT, CDR2 YYEEEE, per germline. V lost 0 bases and J lost 0, with 10 bases in between. The CDR3 length is 17 residues. As DNA, the CDR3 is TGTGCCAGCAGCTTGGACAGGTGGTACTCTGGGGCCAACGTCCTGACTTTC. The encoded protein is CASSLDRWYSGANVLTF.

The gene calls are TRBV27 and TRBJ2-7; 7 bases align to TRBD2. The CDR3 sequence is 20 residues long. Unmatched junction bases numbered 23, after V lost 1 base and J lost 5 bases. The germline gives CDR1 MNHEY, CDR2 SMNVEV (reference sequence). The DNA for the CDR3 is TGTGCCAGCAGTTTATGGTCCCGACCTAGACTAGCAAAACGCCGAGACGAGCAGTACTTC. Amino acids: CASSLWSRPRLAKRRDEQYF.

The V call is TRBV6-5, the J call TRBJ2-5, with 8 bases aligning to TRBD1. This CDR3 has 14 residues. Trimming at V came to 2 bases and at J to 5 bases, leaving 4 bases not matched to a gene. Germline-derived CDR1 and CDR2 are MNHEY and SVGAGI. The CDR3 region is CASSYSHRGETQYF. The CDR3 DNA is TGTGCCAGCAGTTACAGTCACAGGGGGGAGACCCAGTACTTC.

Notes on this clone: This sample includes further DNA sequences coding for the same CDR3. This chain joins TRBV28 and TRBJ2-5; TRBD1 might be the D (5 bases). The CDR3 totals 14 residues. CDR1 and CDR2 from the germline V gene are MDHEN and SYDVKM. V dropped 3 bases and J dropped 1 base, with 9 bases sitting between them. The CDR3 protein is CASSLRQTQETQYF. In DNA form, the CDR3 reads TGTGCCAGCAGTTTGAGACAGACCCAAGAGACCCAGTACTTC.

The genes are TRBV2 and TRBJ1-5; D gene unclear. Trimming left V 4 bases short and J 0 bases short, with 10 bases between. CDR3 length: 15 residues. Looked up from germline, CDR1 is SNHLY and CDR2 is FYNNEI. CDR3 nucleotides: TGTGCCAGCAGTGTGGGCAGGCCTAGCAATCAGCCCCAGCATTTT. Translating it yields CASSVGRPSNQPQHF.

The chain links TRBV10-3 to TRBJ2-7; no reliable D call. Trimming took 0 bases from V and 8 from J, leaving 11 bases between them. This CDR3 spans 13 amino acids. CDR1 ENHRY and CDR2 SYGVKD come from the germline V gene. The CDR3 nucleotides are TGTGCCATCAGTGAGTCGGTAGCCGGCCAGCAGTACTTC. This translates into CAISESVAGQQYF.

CDR3 in amino acids: CATSRPGDRVYGYTF. CDR3 coding DNA: TGTGCCACCAGCAGACCAGGGGACAGGGTCTATGGCTACACCTTC. The chain carries TRBV15 and TRBJ1-2, with 9 positions matching TRBD1. In germline, CDR1 is LNHNV, CDR2 YYDKDF (reference sequence). Unmatched junction bases numbered 5, after V lost 2 bases and J lost 4 bases. The CDR3 covers 15 residues.

This chain uses TRBV9 with TRBJ2-1; perhaps TRBD1 as D (5 bases). Germline V CDR1 and CDR2: SGDLS, YYNGEE. CDR3 length: 16 residues. V lost 3 bases and J 8 bases, leaving 21 bases between the germline ends. This CDR3 reads CASSAGNRARFDEQFF. Written as DNA, the CDR3 is TGTGCCAGCAGCGCAGGGAACCGGGCTAGGTTCGATGAGCAGTTCTTC.

The chain recombines TRBV14 with TRBJ2-7; 8 nucleotides line up with TRBD1. V lost 1 base and J lost 2; bases outside the gene matches: 4. CDR3 length equals 15 residues. The germline V gene encodes CDR1 SGHDN and CDR2 FVKESK. The CDR3 loop reads CASSQGQGITYEQYF. The CDR3, as DNA: TGTGCCAGCAGCCAAGGACAGGGGATTACCTACGAGCAGTACTTC.

In its sample, this clone was seen once. This chain joins TRBV27 and TRBJ2-3; 8 nucleotides align to TRBD2. Germline assignment: CDR1 MNHEY and CDR2 SMNVEV (reference sequence). CDR3 size: 16 residues. The J segment lost 4 bases and the V segment lost 0 bases, leaving 6 bases of the junction unmatched. The CDR3 reads CASSLSSGAGADTQYF. The DNA for the CDR3 is TGTGCCAGCAGTTTATCTAGCGGGGCCGGGGCAGATACGCAGTATTTT.

V and J are TRBV14 and TRBJ1-2; D gene unclear. Germline V gene lookup returns CDR1 SGHDN and CDR2 FVKESK. The CDR3 covers 15 residues. Trimming took off 5 bases at V and 0 bases at J, with 13 bases between the two ends. CDR3 nucleotide sequence: TGTGCCAGCAGCACCTACAGCAGTTCTAACTATGGCTACACCTTC. Amino acid sequence: CASSTYSSSNYGYTF.

V gene TRBV6-5 combines with J gene TRBJ1-4; D gene ambiguous. CDR3 size: 12 residues. The V end was cut by 8 bases, the J end by 4 bases, with 8 bases between. CDR1 MNHEY and CDR2 SVGAGI come from the germline V gene. CDR3 sequence reads: CASGRYNEKLFF. Written as DNA, the CDR3 is TGTGCCAGCGGCAGGTATAATGAAAAACTGTTTTTT.

To note about this clone: Other DNA sequences in the sample encode the same CDR3. The chain has TRBV6-5 and TRBJ2-7, with 7 bases lining up with TRBD1. This CDR3 has 12 amino acids. Looked up from germline, CDR1 is MNHEY and CDR2 is SVGAGI. J gave up 4 bases and V 5 bases, and 2 bases lay outside the gene matches. Here the CDR3 reads CASSRDSYEQYF. The CDR3 DNA follows: TGTGCCAGCAGTCGGGACAGTTACGAGCAGTACTTC.

The chain combines TRBV6-1 with TRBJ2-7, with D hard to call. CDR1 is MNHNS, CDR2 SASEGT, per germline. V dropped 2 bases and J dropped 3 bases, with 11 bases sitting between them. The CDR3 is 14 residues long. CDR3 nucleotide sequence: TGTGCCAGCAGTGAACAGGAAGTGGTCTACGAGCAGTACTTC. This gives the protein CASSEQEVVYEQYF.

This clone was counted only a few times. J is TRBJ1-1 and V is TRBV29-1, with 7 bases fitting TRBD1. V lost 8 bases to trimming and J lost 0 bases; unmatched junction nucleotides: 9. CDR1 and CDR2 (germline): SQVTM, ANQGSEA. This CDR3 has 14 residues. The DNA for the CDR3 is TGCAGCTCTTGGACAGGAACCTTGAACACTGAAGCTTTCTTT. This encodes CSSWTGTLNTEAFF.

The chain is built from TRBV2 and TRBJ1-2; 7 bases agree with TRBD1. V was pared by 5 bases and J by 0 bases, with 9 bases of the junction left unmatched. The CDR3 length is 16 residues. Germline V lookup: CDR1 SNHLY, CDR2 FYNNEI. The CDR3 sequence: CASSSRQGAPNYGYTF. The CDR3 DNA reads as TGTGCCAGCAGTTCCCGACAGGGTGCTCCTAACTATGGCTACACCTTC.